The rows below give T cell receptor beta chains drawn from one sample of a study of T cells in localized non-small cell lung cancer. The data were produced by immunoSEQ multiplex PCR, yet TCRdb's version contains in-frame clones alone and is incomplete. This table has about 35,000 clones, 85% to 90% appearing once. The source material was peripheral blood, sampled before any cancer treatment. All receptors derive from a man between 40 and 70 years old with stage I lung adenocarcinoma. CDR3s include the opening cysteine and the closing phenylalanine or tryptophan. A D gene is named only where the DNA matches it firmly. A row's size may be missing; if present it is once, few, many or a size class.

>TRBV6-7|.|TRBJ2-5|.
TGTGCCAGCAGTTACTCGGGAGAGTTCCAAGAGACCCAGTACTTC
CASSYSGEFQETQYF
>TRBV18|TRBD1|TRBJ2-7|.
TGTGCCAGCTCCCAGGGGGAGCCTTACGAGCAGTACTTC
CASSQGEPYEQYF
>TRBV10-3|TRBD1|TRBJ2-7|.
TGTGCCATCAGATTTGGACAGGGGGTGTCATACGAGCAGTACTTC
CAIRFGQGVSYEQYF
>TRBV2|TRBD1|TRBJ1-6|.
TGTGCCAGCCAGCAGGAGGGGGCGCTTGGGACACCCCTCCACTTT
CASQQEGALGTPLHF
>TRBV20-1|.|TRBJ2-5|.
TGCAGTGCTGTAGCTCGGGAGACCCAGTACTTC
CSAVARETQYF
>TRBV27|.|TRBJ1-1|.
TGTGCCAGCACCAAAAATTCAGGGGTTGGTACTGAAGCTTTCTTT
CASTKNSGVGTEAFF
>TRBV5-1|.|TRBJ2-1|.
TGCGCCAGCAGCTTGGAAGGTCAGCGTTATGAGCAGTTCTTC
CASSLEGQRYEQFF
>TRBV6-5|TRBD1|TRBJ1-1|.
TGTGCCAGCAACCGGCGCGACAGGGCCACTGAAGCTTTCTTT
CASNRRDRATEAFF
>TRBV19|.|TRBJ1-1|.
TGTGCCAGTAAGTCAGCCTCCTCAGAAAACACTGAAGCTTTCTTT
CASKSASSENTEAFF
>TRBV2|.|TRBJ2-1|.
TGTGCCAGCAGTGATTGGAATGAGCAGTTCTTC
CASSDWNEQFF
>TRBV6-1|.|TRBJ1-1|.
TGTGCCAGCAAGGGGGGCGCGGATGAAGCTTTCTTT
CASKGGADEAFF
>TRBV6-6|.|TRBJ2-7|.
TGTGCCAGCATGGGCAATTACGAGCAGTACTTC
CASMGNYEQYF
>TRBV5-1|TRBD2|TRBJ2-7|few
TGCGCCAGCAGCTTTAGAGGCGGGGGGACCTACGAGCAGTACTTC
CASSFRGGGTYEQYF
>TRBV19|.|TRBJ1-5|.
TGTGCCAGTAATACCCTGGCGGCTTATCAGCCCCAGCATTTT
CASNTLAAYQPQHF
>TRBV19|.|TRBJ1-5|.
TGTGCCAGTAAAAGCTATTTCAGCAATCAGCCCCAGCATTTT
CASKSYFSNQPQHF
>TRBV21-1|.|TRBJ1-5|once
TGTGCCAGCAGCAAAGCACGGACGGATCAGCCCCAGCATTTT
CASSKARTDQPQHF
>TRBV7-8|TRBD2|TRBJ2-3|.
TGTGCCAGCAGCCCCCAGCCCGGGACTAGGACTACAGATACGCAGTATTTT
CASSPQPGTRTTDTQYF
>TRBV5-1|.|TRBJ1-1|.
TGCGCCAGCAGCTCGTCGGTAACAGGGCAGGGGACTGAAGCTTTCTTT
CASSSSVTGQGTEAFF
>TRBV10-3|TRBD1|TRBJ1-6|.
TGTGCCATCACCGCAGGGGGTAATTCACCCCTCCACTTT
CAITAGGNSPLHF
>TRBV2|.|TRBJ1-6|.
TGTGCCAGCAGTTTGCAACAGGGCCGCTATAATTCACCCCTCCACTTT
CASSLQQGRYNSPLHF
>TRBV2|.|TRBJ1-1|.
TGTGCCAGCAGTGAAGAAATATTGAGGTTCCGGGACACTGAAGCTTTCTTT
CASSEEILRFRDTEAFF
>TRBV6-5|.|TRBJ1-2|.
TGTGCCAGCACCAGCCCACAGGGCAACTATGGCTACACCTTC
CASTSPQGNYGYTF
>TRBV5-1|.|TRBJ1-3|.
TGCGCCAGCAGCTTGGTAGGCTCTGGAAACACCATATATTTT
CASSLVGSGNTIYF